These 24 T cell receptor beta chains share one sample of origin, sequenced in a study of CD8 T cells in ankylosing spondylitis. Via MiXCR, TCRdb re-called the 5' RACE reads, giving one row per CDR3 protein. The sample carries approximately 42,000 distinct CDR3 sequences, around 3.8% recorded once. Sequences were obtained from blood, either unsorted or a sorted T cell fraction (not recorded which). The receptors were gathered from a female donor with ankylosing spondylitis or in good health (not recorded which).

This clonotype has ten or more counts. The gene calls are TRBV9 and TRBJ2-3, with D uncertain. The CDR3 contains 13 residues. The V end lost 3 bases, the J end lost 7 bases, and 12 bases lay between the germline ends. From germline, CDR1 is SGDLS and CDR2 YYNGEE. The CDR3 spells CASSEDMSNTQYF. In DNA, the CDR3 is TGTGCCAGCAGCGAGGATATGTCCAATACGCAGTATTTT. Full variable domain (outside the CDR3, taken from reference TRBV9 and TRBJ2-3): DSGVTQTPKHLITATGQRVTLRCSPRSGDLSVYWYQQSLDQGLQFLIQYYNGEERAKGNILERFSAQQFPDLHSELNLSSLELGDSALYFCASSEDMSNTQYFGPGTRLTVL.

In its sample, this clonotype was seen many times. The chain carries TRBV9 and TRBJ1-5; tentatively, D is TRBD1 (6 bases). The CDR3 loop spans 16 amino acids. The ends were cut back, 3 bases at V and 2 bases at J, with 15 bases in the middle. The germline gives CDR1 SGDLS, CDR2 YYNGEE. The DNA for the CDR3 is TGTGCCAGCAGCGAGGGAGGACAGAGGGGCAATCAGCCCCAGCATTTT. Translating it yields CASSEGGQRGNQPQHF.

The sample holds many counts of this clonotype. The genes are TRBV9 and TRBJ1-1; TRBD1 aligns across 8 bases. The CDR3 sequence is 16 residues long. V dropped 4 bases and J dropped 0; count of bases not matched to a gene: 8. Germline assignment: CDR1 SGDLS and CDR2 YYNGEE. The CDR3 bases are TGTGCCAGCAGCTCACAATTGACAGGGGTGAACACTGAAGCTTTCTTT. Protein sequence: CASSSQLTGVNTEAFF.

This clonotype was detected ten times or more. The chain is built from TRBV9 and TRBJ2-3; the match to TRBD1 covers 7 bases. Germline assignment: CDR1 SGDLS and CDR2 YYNGEE. The CDR3 covers 15 residues. The V segment lost 4 bases and the J segment 3 bases; nucleotides outside the gene matches: 8. The CDR3 loop reads CASSPRDRRTDTQYF. Here the CDR3 DNA reads TGTGCCAGCAGCCCCCGGGACAGACGAACAGATACGCAGTATTTT.

This clonotype appeared many times. V gene TRBV9 combines with J gene TRBJ2-7; 7 bases fit TRBD2. Germline V CDR1 and CDR2: SGDLS, YYNGEE. The CDR3 is 16 residues long. Unmatched junction bases numbered 11, after V lost 3 bases and J lost 2 bases. CDR3 sequence reads: CASSAQGSGSTYEQYF. DNA for the CDR3: TGTGCCAGCAGCGCCCAGGGTAGCGGGTCCACCTACGAGCAGTACTTC.

This clonotype has ten or more counts. Germline is not matched at one junction end, which may reflect a read error. The chain joins TRBV19 to TRBJ2-2; 10 positions agree with TRBD2. The CDR3 runs to 14 residues. Germline CDR1 and CDR2: LNHDA and SQIVND (reference sequence). CDR3 region: CLLSGGPNTGELFF. DNA for the CDR3: TGCCTCCTTAGCGGGGGGCCGAACACCGGGGAGCTGTTTTTT.

DNA for the CDR3: TGTGCCAGCAGCGCCCAAGGGTGGTGGGGTACGGAGGCCCAGTACTTC. It encodes CASSAQGWWGTEAQYF. The genes are TRBV9 and TRBJ2-5; TRBD2 might be the D (5 bases). Germline V lookup: CDR1 SGDLS, CDR2 YYNGEE. This CDR3 has 16 amino acids. V lost 3 bases and J 9 bases, leaving 24 bases between the germline ends.

This clonotype was recorded at least ten times. A much larger clone differs from this one at a single base, so this may be a read error. The CDR3 sequence: CASSVVLTGELFF. DNA of the CDR3: TGTGCCAGCAGCGTAGTTTTGACCGGGGAGCTGTTTTTT. The rearrangement links TRBV9 to TRBJ2-2; D gene uncertain. Germline lookup yields CDR1 SGDLS and CDR2 YYNGEE. The CDR3 sequence is 13 residues long. V lost 0 bases to trimming and J lost 5 bases, with 5 bases between them.

This clonotype was observed at least ten times. The rearrangement joins TRBV9 to TRBJ2-7; a weak D match, TRBD1 (7 bases). The germline V and J ends were trimmed by 4 bases and 3 bases, with 17 bases remaining between them. The CDR3 runs 15 residues. CDR1 and CDR2 from the germline V gene are SGDLS and YYNGEE. The CDR3 loop reads CASSPGGSGLYEQYF. CDR3 DNA: TGTGCCAGCAGCCCAGGGGGTAGCGGACTCTACGAGCAGTACTTC.

This clonotype was seen ten or more times. The J gene is TRBJ2-7, the V gene TRBV9, with 9 nucleotides matching TRBD1. The V and J ends lost 2 bases and 3 bases, in that order; junction bases with no gene match: 6. The CDR3 spans 15 residues. Germline CDR1 is SGDLS and CDR2 is YYNGEE. The CDR3 loop reads CASSVGQGGIYEQYF. CDR3 nucleotides: TGTGCCAGCAGCGTGGGACAGGGAGGTATCTACGAGCAGTACTTC. The entire variable domain, with the rest obtained from reference TRBV9 and TRBJ2-7, is as follows: DSGVTQTPKHLITATGQRVTLRCSPRSGDLSVYWYQQSLDQGLQFLIQYYNGEERAKGNILERFSAQQFPDLHSELNLSSLELGDSALYFCASSVGQGGIYEQYFGPGTRLTVT.

Ten or more counts support this clonotype. The chain recombines TRBV9 with TRBJ2-7; D may be TRBD2 (5 bases). Germline loops: CDR1 SGDLS, CDR2 YYNGEE. The V end lost 3 bases, the J end lost 11 bases, and 15 bases lay between the germline ends. This CDR3 has 12 residues. The CDR3, as DNA: TGTGCCAGCAGCGCGGGAATGCCCCCCAAGTACTTC. Translated: CASSAGMPPKYF.

J is TRBJ2-2 and V is TRBV9, with 16 positions matching TRBD2. The CDR3 has 17 amino acids. V trimming: 4 bases; J trimming: 6 bases; junction bases outside the gene matches: 6. Looked up from germline, CDR1 is SGDLS and CDR2 is YYNGEE. The chain's CDR3 is CASSPGTSGGASGELFF. DNA of the CDR3: TGTGCCAGCAGCCCCGGGACTAGCGGGGGGGCTTCCGGGGAGCTGTTTTTT.

The chain couples TRBV9 to TRBJ2-3, with unresolved D. V lost 7 bases and J lost 2, with 11 bases in between. Germline CDR1 and CDR2: SGDLS and YYNGEE. CDR3 size: 13 residues. The CDR3 sequence: CASSRTDTDTQYF. The CDR3 DNA reads as TGTGCCAGCTCGAGGACGGACACAGATACGCAGTATTTT.

This clonotype was observed many times. V and J are TRBV9 and TRBJ2-3; 9 bases map to TRBD1. CDR1 is SGDLS, CDR2 YYNGEE, per germline. CDR3 length equals 15 residues. After removal of 6 bases from V and 0 bases from J, the junction contained 5 bases not matched to a gene. The CDR3 loop is CASNPGQGSTDTQYF. As DNA, the CDR3 is TGTGCCAGCAACCCCGGACAGGGGAGCACAGATACGCAGTATTTT.

This clonotype was seen repeatedly, ten times or more. This sequence joins TRBV9 and TRBJ1-2; D unclear. V shed 0 bases and J shed 8 bases, with 8 bases lying between them. The CDR3 extends over 12 amino acids. Germline values: CDR1 SGDLS, CDR2 YYNGEE. In DNA form, the CDR3 reads TGTGCCAGCAGCGTAGCCGGGAAAGGCTACACCTTC. Protein: CASSVAGKGYTF.

This clonotype was recorded many times. The chain's CDR3 is CASSAGLAGGHNEQFF. The DNA of the CDR3 is TGTGCCAGCAGCGCCGGACTAGCGGGGGGGCACAATGAGCAGTTCTTC. The chain joins TRBV9 to TRBJ2-1; 15 bases agree with TRBD2. Germline V gives CDR1 SGDLS, CDR2 YYNGEE. This CDR3 region has 16 residues. V dropped 3 bases and J dropped 5; count of bases not matched to a gene: 3.

This clonotype was recorded many times. This chain joins TRBV9 and TRBJ2-1; 7 bases align to TRBD2. The germline V gene encodes CDR1 SGDLS and CDR2 YYNGEE. The CDR3 covers 15 residues. Losses at the gene ends were 4 bases for V and 1 base for J; bases not matched to a gene: 5. The DNA for the CDR3 is TGTGCCAGCAGCTCTCGACTAGCATCCTACAATGAGCAGTTCTTC. Amino acids: CASSSRLASYNEQFF.

As for this clonotype: Being one base from a much bigger clone, this may be a read error. The chain is built from TRBV9 and TRBJ2-1; the D gene is possibly TRBD2 (5 bases). The CDR3 loop spans 15 amino acids. CDR1 SGDLS and CDR2 YYNGEE come from the germline V gene. V shed 2 bases and J shed 0 bases, with 9 bases lying between them. The CDR3: CASSVDGNSYNEQFF. The CDR3 DNA reads TGTGCCAGCAGCGTCGACGGGAACTCCTACAATGAGCAGTTCTTC. The full variable domain, completed using reference TRBV9 and TRBJ2-1, is DSGVTQTPKHLITATGQRVTLRCSPRSGDLSVYWYQQSLDQGLQFLIQYYNGEERAKGNILERFSAQQFPDLHSELNLSSLELGDSALYFCASSVDGNSYNEQFFGPGTRLTVL.

This clonotype has a count of ten or more. J is TRBJ2-1 and V is TRBV9; 9 nucleotides line up with TRBD2. After removal of 0 bases from V and 8 bases from J, the junction contained 6 bases not matched to a gene. Germline CDR1 is SGDLS and CDR2 is YYNGEE. The CDR3 length is 15 residues. The CDR3 loop reads CASSVVAGGRDEQFF. CDR3 in DNA: TGTGCCAGCAGCGTAGTGGCGGGGGGGCGCGATGAGCAGTTCTTC.

The chain carries TRBV9 and TRBJ2-3; D might be TRBD1 (5 bases). V was cut by 0 bases and J by 3 bases, with 8 bases left in between. This CDR3 contains 14 residues. Germline V CDR1 and CDR2: SGDLS, YYNGEE. The CDR3 loop reads CASSVVQGTDTQYF. CDR3 DNA sequence: TGTGCCAGCAGCGTAGTTCAGGGAACAGATACGCAGTATTTT.

This clonotype was counted at least ten times. This chain joins TRBV6-7 and TRBJ1-1, with 10 nucleotides matching TRBD1. TRBV6-7 is placed among ORFs of uncertain function. The trim removed 6 bases at V and 5 bases at J, leaving 12 bases unmatched. There are 16 residues in the CDR3. In nucleotides, the CDR3 is TGTGCCAGCAGCGGCGTAACCGGGACAGGGGCTACTGAAGCTTTCTTT. Amino acid sequence: CASSGVTGTGATEAFF.

This clonotype has at least ten counts. V is TRBV9 and J is TRBJ2-3; D may match TRBD1 or TRBD2 (6 bases each). The CDR3 length is 15 residues. Germline CDR1 SGDLS, CDR2 YYNGEE. Trimming cost V 4 bases and J 0 bases, with 12 bases left between them. CDR3 DNA: TGTGCCAGCAGCCTGACGGGGGCCAGCACAGATACGCAGTATTTT. This codes for CASSLTGASTDTQYF. The variable domain in full, with the rest retrieved from reference TRBV9 and TRBJ2-3, is DSGVTQTPKHLITATGQRVTLRCSPRSGDLSVYWYQQSLDQGLQFLIQYYNGEERAKGNILERFSAQQFPDLHSELNLSSLELGDSALYFCASSLTGASTDTQYFGPGTRLTVL.

This clonotype has at least ten counts. CDR3 bases: TGTGCCAGCAGCGTAGTAAGCAGGGGGGACTATGGCTACACCTTC. It codes for CASSVVSRGDYGYTF. The chain recombines TRBV9 with TRBJ1-2; 7 positions agree with TRBD1. Germline-derived CDR1 and CDR2 are SGDLS and YYNGEE. The CDR3 consists of 15 residues. The junction had 5 bases not matched to a gene; V was cut back by 0 bases and J by 3 bases.

Ten or more counts support this clonotype. The gene calls are TRBV9 and TRBJ2-7, with 10 bases fitting TRBD2. CDR3 length equals 14 residues. CDR1 and CDR2 from the germline V gene are SGDLS and YYNGEE. V shed 0 bases and J 12 bases; nucleotides not matched to a gene: 9. The CDR3 protein is CASSVGAGGPAAYF. CDR3 bases: TGTGCCAGCAGCGTAGGAGCGGGGGGGCCAGCCGCGTACTTC. Drawing the rest from reference TRBV9 and TRBJ2-7, the complete variable domain is DSGVTQTPKHLITATGQRVTLRCSPRSGDLSVYWYQQSLDQGLQFLIQYYNGEERAKGNILERFSAQQFPDLHSELNLSSLELGDSALYFCASSVGAGGPAAYFGPGTRLTVT.